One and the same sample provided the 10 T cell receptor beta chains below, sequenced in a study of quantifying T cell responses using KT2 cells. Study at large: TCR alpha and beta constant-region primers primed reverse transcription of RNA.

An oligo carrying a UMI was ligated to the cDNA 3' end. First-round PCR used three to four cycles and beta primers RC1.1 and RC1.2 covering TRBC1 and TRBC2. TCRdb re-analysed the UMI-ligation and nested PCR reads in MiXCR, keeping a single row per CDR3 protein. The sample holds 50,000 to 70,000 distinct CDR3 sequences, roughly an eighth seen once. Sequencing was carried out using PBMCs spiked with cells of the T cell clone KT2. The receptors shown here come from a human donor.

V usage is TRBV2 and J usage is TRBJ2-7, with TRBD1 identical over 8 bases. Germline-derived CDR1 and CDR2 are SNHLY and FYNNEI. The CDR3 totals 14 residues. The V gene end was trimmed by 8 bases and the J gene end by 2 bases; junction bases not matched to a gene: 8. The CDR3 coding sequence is TGTGCCAGCGCCCCCGGGACAGGTACCTACGAGCAGTACTTC. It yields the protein CASAPGTGTYEQYF.

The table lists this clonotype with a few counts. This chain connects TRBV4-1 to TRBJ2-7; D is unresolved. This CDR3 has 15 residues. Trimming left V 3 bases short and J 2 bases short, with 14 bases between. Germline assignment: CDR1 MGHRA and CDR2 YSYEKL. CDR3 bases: TGCGCCAGCAGCCACCCGGCGGCCAAACCCTACGAGCAGTACTTC. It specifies CASSHPAAKPYEQYF.

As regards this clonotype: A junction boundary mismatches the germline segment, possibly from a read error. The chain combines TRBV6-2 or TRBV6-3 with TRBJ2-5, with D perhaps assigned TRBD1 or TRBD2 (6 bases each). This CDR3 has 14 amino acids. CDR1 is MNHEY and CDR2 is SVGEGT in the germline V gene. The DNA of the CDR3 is TGTGCCAGCAGTCCTTCCGGGACAACCGGGGGCGCGGACTTC. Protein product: CASSPSGTTGGADF.

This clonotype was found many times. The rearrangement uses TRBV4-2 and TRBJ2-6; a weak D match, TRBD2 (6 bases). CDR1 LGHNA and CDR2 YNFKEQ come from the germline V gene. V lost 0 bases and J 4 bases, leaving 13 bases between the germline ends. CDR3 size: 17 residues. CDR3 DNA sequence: TGTGCCAGCAGCCAAGATGGGCGGGGCTCCGGGGCCAACGTCCTGACTTTC. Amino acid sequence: CASSQDGRGSGANVLTF.

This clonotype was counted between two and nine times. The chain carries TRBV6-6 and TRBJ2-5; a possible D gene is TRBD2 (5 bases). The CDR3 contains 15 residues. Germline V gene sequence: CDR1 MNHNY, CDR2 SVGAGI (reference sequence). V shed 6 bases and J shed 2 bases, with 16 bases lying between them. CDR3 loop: CASRDRTRSQETQYF. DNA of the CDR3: TGTGCCAGCAGGGATCGTACTAGGTCACAAGAGACCCAGTACTTC.

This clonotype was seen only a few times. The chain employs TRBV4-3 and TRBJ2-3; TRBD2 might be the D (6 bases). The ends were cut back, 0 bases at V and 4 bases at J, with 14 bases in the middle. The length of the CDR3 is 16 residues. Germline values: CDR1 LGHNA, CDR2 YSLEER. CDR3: CASSQEWLANPDTQYF. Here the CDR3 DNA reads TGCGCCAGCAGCCAAGAATGGCTAGCGAACCCAGATACGCAGTATTTT.

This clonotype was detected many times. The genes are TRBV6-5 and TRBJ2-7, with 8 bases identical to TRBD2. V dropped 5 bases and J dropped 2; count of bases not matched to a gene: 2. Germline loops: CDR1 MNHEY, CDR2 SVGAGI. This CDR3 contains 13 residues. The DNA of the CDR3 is TGTGCCAGCAGTAGCGGGGGCCCCTACGAGCAGTACTTC. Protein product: CASSSGGPYEQYF.

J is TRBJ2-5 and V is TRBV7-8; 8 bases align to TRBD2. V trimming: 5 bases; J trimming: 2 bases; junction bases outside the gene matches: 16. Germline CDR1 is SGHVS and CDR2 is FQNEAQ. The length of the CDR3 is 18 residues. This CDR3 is CASSPRSFSGATQETQYF. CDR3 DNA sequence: TGTGCCAGCAGCCCCCGCTCTTTTAGCGGGGCCACGCAAGAGACCCAGTACTTC.

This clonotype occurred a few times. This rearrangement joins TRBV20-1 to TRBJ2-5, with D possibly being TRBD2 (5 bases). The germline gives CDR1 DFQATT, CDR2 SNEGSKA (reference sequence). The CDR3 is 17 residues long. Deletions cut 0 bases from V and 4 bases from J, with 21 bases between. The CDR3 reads CSARDNIASSYGETQYF. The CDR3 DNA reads TGCAGTGCTAGAGATAATATTGCGTCTAGCTACGGAGAGACCCAGTACTTC.

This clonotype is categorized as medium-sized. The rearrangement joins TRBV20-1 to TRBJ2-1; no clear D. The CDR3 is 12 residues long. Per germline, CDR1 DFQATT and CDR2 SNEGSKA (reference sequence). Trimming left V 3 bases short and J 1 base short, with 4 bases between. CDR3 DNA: TGCAGTGCTAGGGGGTCCTACAATGAGCAGTTCTTC. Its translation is CSARGSYNEQFF.